These 30 T cell receptor beta chains originate from one sample sequenced in a study of blood T cell repertoires in COVID-19. Using immunoSEQ multiplex PCR, the repertoire was profiled, and TCRdb retains in-frame clones only, with some absent. Of under 200,000 clones detected, just over 90% appear once; the ten largest clones hold about 2%. Specimen: peripheral blood. These receptors originate from a man younger than 30 with acute or convalescent COVID-19.

This clone was counted a few times. The chain employs TRBV2 and TRBJ1-5, with 10 positions matching TRBD1. Germline CDR1 and CDR2: SNHLY and FYNNEI. Trimming removed 5 bases from V and 3 bases from J; junction bases left unmatched: 10. The CDR3 has 17 residues. The CDR3 is CASSPRTGGTNNQPQHF. The CDR3 DNA is TGTGCCAGCAGTCCTCGGACAGGGGGGACGAACAATCAGCCCCAGCATTTT.

This clone was recorded once. Other DNA sequences in the same sample also yield this CDR3. The V call is TRBV6-5, the J call TRBJ1-5; 9 positions match TRBD1. J was trimmed by 5 bases and V by 6 bases; bases with no gene match: 5. The V gene's germline CDR1 is MNHEY and CDR2 SVGAGI. The CDR3 extends over 14 amino acids. In DNA form, the CDR3 reads TGTGCCAGCAGCCCGACAGGGGGTTATCAGCCCCAGCATTTT. Translation: CASSPTGGYQPQHF.

This clone appeared a single time. The CDR3 nucleotides are TGTGCCAGCAGTTACTCTCCAGGGTCGGACGAGCAGTACTTC. This sequence encodes CASSYSPGSDEQYF. The rearrangement links TRBV6-5 to TRBJ2-7; D is perhaps TRBD1 (5 bases). Trimming shortened V by 0 bases and J by 5 bases, and 11 bases separated the two germline ends. The CDR3 has 14 residues. The V gene's germline CDR1 is MNHEY and CDR2 SVGAGI.

The chain is built from TRBV4-2 and TRBJ2-1; D perhaps matches TRBD2 (6 bases). CDR1 and CDR2 from the germline V gene are LGHNA and YNFKEQ. This CDR3 spans 18 amino acids. V was clipped by 3 bases and J by 5 bases, with 23 bases between them. CDR3 sequence (DNA): TGTGCCAGCAGCCATCAATTGGGTGCGGGGCTCGTAGACAATGAGCAGTTCTTC. It codes for CASSHQLGAGLVDNEQFF.

The chain combines TRBV7-9 with TRBJ1-2; D call uncertain. Germline CDR1 is SEHNR and CDR2 is FQNEAQ (reference sequence). Between the trimmed V and J ends, which lost 6 bases and 3 bases, there was a span of 14 bases. This CDR3 has 14 amino acids. The CDR3 nucleotides are TGTGCCAGCAGTTCGCAGGATTTCTACTATGGCTACACCTTC. Its translation is CASSSQDFYYGYTF.

The rearrangement uses TRBV9 and TRBJ1-1, with D tentatively TRBD1 (6 bases). There are 14 residues in the CDR3. From germline, CDR1 is SGDLS and CDR2 YYNGEE. The V and J ends lost 0 bases and 4 bases respectively, with 10 bases between them. The CDR3: CASSVVVQGTEAFF. CDR3 bases: TGTGCCAGCAGCGTAGTCGTACAGGGCACTGAAGCTTTCTTT.

This chain joins TRBV6-4 and TRBJ1-2; TRBD1 is a possible D gene (6 bases). Germline CDR1 reads MRHNA; CDR2 reads SNTAGT. This CDR3 contains 14 residues. Trimming removed 0 bases at V and 9 bases at J, with 14 bases between. Written as DNA, the CDR3 is TGTGCCAGCAGTGACTCACGGGACACTCCCCGCTACACCTTC. Residues: CASSDSRDTPRYTF.

This chain joins TRBV6-2 or TRBV6-3 and TRBJ2-3; 9 bases map to TRBD1. The CDR3 consists of 16 residues. Trimming cost V 6 bases and J 3 bases; bases outside gene matches: 10. Germline values: CDR1 MNHEY, CDR2 SVGEGT. CDR3 nucleotide sequence: TGTGCCAGCAGCCCCATGGGACAGGGTAGGACAGATACGCAGTATTTT. It codes for CASSPMGQGRTDTQYF.

The chain is built from TRBV6-2 or TRBV6-3 and TRBJ2-1; D is uncertain. The V end lost 2 bases, the J end lost 9 bases, and 17 bases lay between the germline ends. This CDR3 region has 15 residues. CDR1 is MNHEY and CDR2 is SVGEGT in the germline V gene. The chain's CDR3 is CASSYPTGYIVEQFF. CDR3 nucleotide sequence: TGTGCCAGCAGTTACCCCACCGGGTATATTGTTGAGCAGTTCTTC.

The chain is built from TRBV4-1 and TRBJ1-2; D uncertain. CDR1 and CDR2 (germline): MGHRA, YSYEKL. CDR3 length: 12 amino acids. With 4 bases removed from V and 3 bases from J, the gap between germline ends came to 6 bases. CDR3 sequence: CASSRGDYGYTF. DNA for the CDR3: TGCGCCAGCAGCCGCGGAGACTATGGCTACACCTTC.

This chain uses TRBV6-6 with TRBJ1-5; D might be TRBD1 (5 bases). Trimming stripped 3 bases from V and 2 bases from J, with 14 bases between. The CDR3 consists of 16 residues. CDR1 and CDR2 from the germline V gene are MNHNY and SVGAGI (reference sequence). The CDR3 sequence: CASSYAFQGGNQPQHF. In DNA, the CDR3 is TGTGCCAGCAGTTATGCTTTTCAGGGTGGCAATCAGCCCCAGCATTTT.

This chain links TRBV6-5 with TRBJ1-1; 7 positions agree with TRBD1. Germline CDR1 is MNHEY and CDR2 is SVGAGI. The J segment lost 2 bases and the V segment lost 2 bases, leaving 8 bases of the junction unmatched. This CDR3 region has 16 residues. The CDR3 loop is CASSYAYRGANTEAFF. The CDR3 DNA is TGTGCCAGCAGTTACGCATACAGGGGCGCCAACACTGAAGCTTTCTTT.

The J gene is TRBJ2-2, the V gene TRBV21-1; the table calls TRBD1, which could not be checked here. TRBV21-1 is a documented pseudogene. The CDR3 runs to 18 residues. CDR3 loop: CASNSPPYRDRETGELFF. The CDR3 coding sequence is TGTGCCAGCAACTCCCCACCCTACCGGGACAGGGAAACCGGGGAGCTGTTTTTT.

This clone was recorded only once. Other DNA sequences in this specimen translate into the identical CDR3. CDR3 protein: CASSFSGSSYNEQFF. In DNA form, the CDR3 reads TGTGCCAGCAGCTTCAGCGGGAGCTCCTACAATGAGCAGTTCTTC. The chain is built from TRBV11-2 and TRBJ2-1; 8 bases match TRBD2. This CDR3 has 15 amino acids. Trimming cost V 3 bases and J 0 bases; bases outside gene matches: 1. Germline V lookup: CDR1 SGHAT, CDR2 FQNNGV.

This clone was seen only a few times. The chain carries TRBV20-1 and TRBJ1-5, with D perhaps TRBD1 (5 bases). The germline V gene has CDR1 DFQATT and CDR2 SNEGSKA (reference sequence). V dropped 6 bases and J dropped 1 base, with 13 bases sitting between them. The CDR3 runs 14 residues. The CDR3 bases are TGCAGTGCAAGTACGGGGGGAAGCAATCAGCCCCAGCATTTT. Translated, it gives CSASTGGSNQPQHF.

As for this clone: The same CDR3 can be traced to other DNA sequences in this sample. The rearrangement links TRBV5-1 to TRBJ1-1, with D unclear. V was trimmed by 0 bases and J by 2 bases, leaving 5 bases between them. The CDR3 is 13 amino acids. Germline V gene sequence: CDR1 SGHRS, CDR2 YFSETQ. CDR3 nucleotides: TGCGCCAGCAGCTTGGCAGGCAACACTGAAGCTTTCTTT. Its protein is CASSLAGNTEAFF.

The chain has TRBV13 and TRBJ2-1; 9 bases are a match to TRBD2. The J segment lost 6 bases and the V segment lost 5 bases, leaving 23 bases of the junction unmatched. The CDR3 totals 20 residues. Germline V gene sequence: CDR1 PRHDT, CDR2 FYEKMQ (reference sequence). CDR3 sequence reads: CASSPYQSISGGHRLNEQFF. DNA for the CDR3: TGTGCCAGCAGCCCTTATCAATCTATAAGCGGGGGGCACCGACTCAATGAGCAGTTCTTC. The full variable domain, rest sourced from reference TRBV13 and TRBJ2-1, is AAGVIQSPRHLIKEKRETATLKCYPIPRHDTVYWYQQGPGQDPQFLISFYEKMQSDKGSIPDRFSAQQFSDYHSELNMSSLELGDSALYFCASSPYQSISGGHRLNEQFFGPGTRLTVL.

This chain uses TRBV5-1 with TRBJ2-2; 8 nucleotides line up with TRBD1. The germline V gene encodes CDR1 SGHRS and CDR2 YFSETQ. This CDR3 is built from 16 residues. V lost 5 bases and J lost 1; bases outside the gene matches: 7. CDR3 DNA sequence: TGCGCCAGCAGTTTCCCCGGACAGGGGAACACCGGGGAGCTGTTTTTT. Its translation: CASSFPGQGNTGELFF.

This clone was observed a single time. The chain links TRBV4-2 to TRBJ2-2; 8 nucleotides agree with TRBD2. Germline CDR1 reads LGHNA; CDR2 reads YNFKEQ. Trimming removed 6 bases from V and 1 base from J; junction bases left unmatched: 7. The CDR3 is 16 amino acids. The CDR3 DNA reads TGTGCCAGCAGGCGGTCAGCGGGAGAGAACACCGGGGAGCTGTTTTTT. Its protein is CASRRSAGENTGELFF.

With respect to this clone: The germline gene is not matched at one end of the junction; a read error may be the cause. This rearrangement joins TRBV7-7 to TRBJ2-2, with D perhaps matching TRBD2 (5 bases). Per germline, CDR1 SSHAT and CDR2 FNYEAQ (reference sequence). The length of the CDR3 is 15 residues. CDR3 region: CASSLGVAYTGELLF. As DNA, the CDR3 is TGTGCCAGCAGCTTAGGGGTAGCATACACCGGGGAGCTGCTTTTT. Drawing the rest from reference TRBV7-7 and TRBJ2-2, the complete variable domain is GAGVSQSPRYKVTKRGQDVTLRCDPISSHATLYWYQQALGQGPEFLTYFNYEAQPDKSGLPSDRFSAERPEGSISTLTIQRTEQRDSAMYRCASSLGVAYTGELLFGEGSRLTVL.

The rearrangement links TRBV6-5 to TRBJ1-1; no clear D gene. The CDR3 covers 13 residues. Trimming cost V 6 bases and J 4 bases, with 12 bases left between them. Germline CDR1 is MNHEY and CDR2 is SVGAGI. CDR3 sequence (DNA): TGTGCCAGCAGACCCACGAGGGCCACTGAAGCTTTCTTT. Amino acid sequence: CASRPTRATEAFF.

The chain employs TRBV4-2 and TRBJ2-7, with D possibly being TRBD2 (6 bases). The germline V gene has CDR1 LGHNA and CDR2 YNFKEQ. The V and J ends lost 1 base and 4 bases respectively, with 11 bases between them. The CDR3 is made up of 14 amino acids. As DNA, the CDR3 is TGTGCCAGCAGCCAAGGGGGGACTTCATACGAGCAGTACTTC. The encoded protein is CASSQGGTSYEQYF.

The chain carries TRBV28 and TRBJ1-3; 7 nucleotides match TRBD1. The CDR3 spans 13 residues. Germline V gene data show CDR1 as MDHEN and CDR2 as SYDVKM. J gave up 7 bases and V 5 bases, and 5 bases lay outside the gene matches. CDR3 protein: CASSGKGANTIYF. CDR3 nucleotide sequence: TGTGCCAGCAGTGGTAAGGGGGCCAACACCATATATTTT.

The V and J genes are TRBV10-2 and TRBJ2-1; the match to TRBD2 covers 13 bases. Per the germline V gene, CDR1 is WSHSY and CDR2 is SAAADI. V lost 8 bases and J lost 4; bases outside the gene matches: 8. The CDR3 sequence is 16 residues long. CDR3 bases: TGCGCCAGCCGACTAGCGGGGGGATTACCATACAATGAGCAGTTCTTC. Its translation: CASRLAGGLPYNEQFF.

This chain connects TRBV29-1 to TRBJ1-6; 7 bases align to TRBD1. V gave up 5 bases and J gave up 10 bases; unmatched junction bases: 8. Germline V lookup: CDR1 SQVTM, CDR2 ANQGSEA. The CDR3 sequence is 13 residues long. The CDR3 nucleotides read TGCAGCGTTACTCAGGGGGTGAGCTCACCCCTCCACTTT. Amino acids: CSVTQGVSSPLHF.

This chain uses TRBV11-3 with TRBJ1-6; D ambiguous. V lost 0 bases and J lost 8, with 5 bases in between. Germline assignment: CDR1 SGHNT and CDR2 YENEEA. There are 13 residues in the CDR3. The CDR3 region has the DNA TGTGCCAGCAGCTTAGATCCCGATTCACCCCTCCACTTT. This translates into CASSLDPDSPLHF. Combining the CDR3 with reference TRBV11-3 and TRBJ1-6 gives the whole variable domain EAGVVQSPRYKIIEKKQPVAFWCNPISGHNTLYWYLQNLGQGPELLIRYENEEAVDDSQLPKDRFSAERLKGVDSTLKIQPAELGDSAVYLCASSLDPDSPLHFGNGTRLTVT.

The rearrangement links TRBV12-2 to TRBJ1-3; the D call in the table, TRBD1, was not verified against the DNA. TRBV12-2 is shown as a pseudogene. The CDR3 spans 17 residues. CDR3 bases: TGTGCAAGTCGCGCACTCCTCGGACAGACCAACGGAAACACCATATATTTT. Translation gives CASRALLGQTNGNTIYF.

This chain joins TRBV19 and TRBJ2-2; D is undetermined. The ends were cut back, 7 bases at V and 2 bases at J, with 17 bases in the middle. The CDR3 loop spans 16 amino acids. Germline lookup yields CDR1 LNHDA and CDR2 SQIVND (reference sequence). CDR3 in DNA: TGTGCCAGTAAGAGAGGCGGCGGTTCCAACACCGGGGAGCTGTTTTTT. This encodes CASKRGGGSNTGELFF.

CDR3 region: CATSDSGTRKFF. CDR3 nucleotides: TGTGCCACCAGTGACTCCGGGACTAGAAAGTTCTTC. The chain joins TRBV24-1 to TRBJ2-1; TRBD2 matches 8 bases. Germline assignment: CDR1 KGHDR and CDR2 SFDVKD. CDR3 length: 12 residues. J lost 14 bases, V lost 4 bases, and 6 bases had no gene match.

The J gene is TRBJ1-1, the V gene TRBV18; D ambiguous. This CDR3 has 14 residues. V was pared by 6 bases and J by 0 bases, with 11 bases between. Germline V CDR1 and CDR2: KGHSH, LQKENI. Here the CDR3 reads CASSSNVVNTEAFF. CDR3 coding DNA: TGTGCCAGCTCGTCGAACGTAGTGAACACTGAAGCTTTCTTT.